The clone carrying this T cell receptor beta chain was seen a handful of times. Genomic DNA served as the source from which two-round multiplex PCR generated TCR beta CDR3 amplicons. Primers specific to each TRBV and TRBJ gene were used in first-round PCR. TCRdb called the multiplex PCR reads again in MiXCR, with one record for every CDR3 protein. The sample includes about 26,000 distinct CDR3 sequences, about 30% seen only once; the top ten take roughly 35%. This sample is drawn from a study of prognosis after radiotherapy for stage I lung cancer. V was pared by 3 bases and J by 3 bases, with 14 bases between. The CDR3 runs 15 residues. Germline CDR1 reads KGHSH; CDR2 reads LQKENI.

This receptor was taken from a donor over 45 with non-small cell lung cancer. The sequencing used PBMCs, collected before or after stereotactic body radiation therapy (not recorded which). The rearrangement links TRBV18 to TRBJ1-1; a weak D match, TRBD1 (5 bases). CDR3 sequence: CASSPLHQGDTEAFF. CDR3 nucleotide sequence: TGTGCCAGCTCACCCCTGCACCAGGGAGACACTGAAGCTTTCTTT.